The 13 T cell receptor beta chains listed next were all sequenced from one sample in a study of CXCR3-negative and CXCR3-positive naive CD8 T cells (dated by TCRdb to between 2017 and 2020). The research as a whole found: TRB CDR3s from CXCR3-positive naive cells showed higher hydrophobicity (lower Kidera factor 4), lower energy, and higher strength and volume indices than CXCR3-negative naive cells.

Their specific antigens are unknown. Sequencing instrument: NextSeq 550. The Human TCR Profiling Kit (MiLaboratory) was used to make UMI-labeled 5' RACE TRB cDNA libraries. Through TCRdb reprocessing, the reads give one entry per CDR3 protein sequence; DNA is omitted. This sample's listing comprises some 150,000 distinct CDR3 sequences. Roughly 0.27% of the sample is held by the ten biggest clonotypes. Material: naive CXCR3+ CD8+ T cells from blood. The cell subset or site label of this sample denotes: CD45RO-CCR7+CD27+CD95- naive CD8+ T cells expressing CXCR3 (TNR3+). These TCRs come from a human donor in good health. Some clones in this sample may be carry-over from other donors' samples.

The CDR3 sequence is CASSGGGLAAIYEQYF. The chain links TRBV28 to TRBJ2-7; TCRdb proposes TRBD2, but this gene call is untestable without DNA. This CDR3 spans 16 amino acids. Germline V CDR1 and CDR2: MDHEN, SYDVKM.

The chain links TRBV19 to TRBJ1-1. Germline V CDR1 and CDR2: LNHDA, SQIVND (reference sequence). The CDR3 runs to 12 residues. CDR3 residues: CASTNPGLGAFF. The full variable domain, in which reference TRBV19 and TRBJ1-1 provide the parts outside the CDR3, is DGGITQSPKYLFRKEGQNVTLSCEQNLNHDAMYWYRQDPGQGLRLIYYSQIVNDFQKGDIAEGYSVSREKKESFPLTVTSAQKNPTAFYLCASTNPGLGAFFGQGTRLTVV.

The chain couples TRBV7-9 to TRBJ2-1; the D call of TRBD1 rests on TCRdb alone, since no DNA is present to check it. CDR1 SEHNR and CDR2 FQNEAQ come from the germline V gene (reference sequence). The CDR3 runs 14 residues. CDR3: CAGNMQGLNNEQFF. Filled out from reference TRBV7-9 and TRBJ2-1, the complete variable domain reads DTGVSQNPRHKITKRGQNVTFRCDPISEHNRLYWYRQTLGQGPEFLTYFQNEAQLEKSRLLSDRFSAERPKGSFSTLEIQRTEQGDSAMYLCAGNMQGLNNEQFFGPGTRLTVL.

This chain uses TRBV29-1 with TRBJ2-3; the D gene TCRdb calls, TRBD1, cannot be checked with no DNA. Germline CDR1 SQVTM, CDR2 ANQGSEA. This CDR3 contains 12 residues. CDR3 sequence: CSARQGTDTQYF.

The chain joins TRBV29-1 to TRBJ2-7; TCRdb proposes TRBD1, but this gene call is untestable without DNA. Germline CDR1 reads SQVTM; CDR2 reads ANQGSEA. The CDR3 is 11 amino acids. The chain's CDR3 is CSVESGDEQYF.

The rearrangement links TRBV5-6 to TRBJ2-7. CDR1 and CDR2 (germline): SGHDT, YYEEEE. The CDR3 consists of 15 residues. The CDR3 loop reads CASSSWAELIYEQYF.

The chain joins TRBV5-1 to TRBJ2-7; TCRdb's D call, TRBD2, is unchecked because there is no DNA. This CDR3 has 14 residues. CDR1 is SGHRS and CDR2 is YFSETQ in the germline V gene. Here the CDR3 reads CASSLVGGSYEQYF.

The V and J genes are TRBV29-1 and TRBJ2-5; TCRdb's D gene call, TRBD2, goes unchecked for lack of DNA. Germline CDR1 is SQVTM and CDR2 is ANQGSEA. CDR3 length equals 14 residues. CDR3 residues: CSVEGGRTQETQYF.

V and J are TRBV29-1 and TRBJ2-1; TCRdb names TRBD1, which stays unverified in the absence of DNA. This CDR3 is built from 14 residues. Germline V gives CDR1 SQVTM, CDR2 ANQGSEA. This chain's CDR3 is CSVWGFGKYNEQFF.

CDR3 region: CASSFYGSGSTDTQYF. The chain has TRBV12-3 or TRBV12-4 and TRBJ2-3; TCRdb names TRBD2, which stays unverified in the absence of DNA. There are 16 residues in the CDR3.

This CDR3 reads CASSEDRGTYGYTF. The V and J genes are TRBV7-2 and TRBJ1-2; no DNA is available, so the TRBD1 call from TCRdb remains unchecked. There are 14 residues in the CDR3. The V gene's germline CDR1 is SGHTA and CDR2 FQGNSA.

The chain carries TRBV21-1 and TRBJ2-7. TRBV21-1 is given as a pseudogene. The CDR3 spans 12 residues. CDR3: CASNTGNHEQYF.

CDR3 amino acids: CASSQVTGDGYTF. This rearrangement joins TRBV4-3 to TRBJ1-2; the TCRdb call, TRBD1, lacks DNA for checking. The germline gives CDR1 LGHNA, CDR2 YSLEER. CDR3 length: 13 residues.